This T cell receptor beta chain is from a study of blood T cells in healthy people across ages. Then a second PCR, running roughly 7 to 11 cycles, was carried out with a sample-barcoded 5' primer and a J-beta primer mix. Each cDNA molecule, via a template-switch adaptor with 12 random nucleotides, was tagged. All samples yielded 2.5 million or more CDR3-containing paired-end reads. TCRdb reprocessed the 5' RACE reads via MiXCR and lists one record per CDR3 protein. The data contain about 680,000 distinct CDR3 sequences, around half of them singletons. This clonotype was detected a few times. The antigen is unknown. Each donor was a healthy Caucasian individual from Russia, aged about 6 to 95. Between the trimmed V and J ends, which lost 2 bases and 5 bases, there was a span of 6 bases. Germline CDR1 reads KGHSH; CDR2 reads LQKENI. The CDR3 extends over 12 amino acids. The study's findings and limits: Samples with more naive T cells showed higher observed beta diversity.

The clonotype comes from a woman in her fifties or sixties in good health. Material: blood. The chain joins TRBV18 to TRBJ2-5; D is undetermined. The CDR3 DNA sequence: TGTGCCAGCTCACCAGTTAGTGAGACCCAGTACTTC. Encoded protein: CASSPVSETQYF.